This entry concerns a single T cell receptor (beta chain). The antigen is not known. This entry comes from a study of cytomegalovirus exposure and HLA in healthy donors. The PCR ran on 60 Vbeta and 13 Jbeta primers. Profiling relied on immunoSEQ multiplex PCR, and the TCRdb table lists in-frame clones only, not all of them. This sample has some 74,000 clones; over 70% occur once, and the top ten carry approximately 1%. Germline CDR1 reads SGHDT; CDR2 reads YYEEEE. CDR3 length equals 13 residues. Trimming removed 3 bases at V and 5 bases at J, with 11 bases between. The study's findings and limits: Previous analysis showed most TCR beta V segments were productive about 87% or about 30% of the time.

This sequence joins TRBV5-6 and TRBJ1-2; possible D gene TRBD1, 6 bases. The clonotype was recovered from a male donor in good health and CMV-seronegative. The source material was PBMCs. The CDR3, as DNA: TGTGCCAGCAGCTCAAAACAGGGATATGGCTACACCTTC. It is translated as CASSSKQGYGYTF.